This T cell receptor (beta chain) emerged from a study of regulatory T cells in long-lasting Graves disease. Study observations and caveats: Persistent Graves' patients had lower TCR diversity than newly diagnosed ones.

There are many counts of this clonotype. As yet, its antigen is unknown. Assembly of TCR beta libraries relied on iRepertoire HTBI primers together with Arm-PCR of CDR3 regions. TCRdb processed the multiplex PCR reads anew with MiXCR; each CDR3 protein has one entry. The table shows more than 300,000 distinct CDR3 sequences, with around 15% occurring only once. Time point of the sample: newly diagnosed GD, antithyroid drugs for less than 3 months. Following extraction of RNA from PBMCs, that RNA was used to make the TCR library. With V trimmed by 4 bases and J by 9 bases, 7 bases remained unmatched. Germline lookup yields CDR1 SGHRS and CDR2 YFSETQ. The CDR3 covers 13 residues. The data were also submitted as part of a second study, on T cells in Graves' hyperthyroidism and ophthalmopathy. From that study: Newly diagnosed patients aged 18 to 65 had hyperthyroidism of under 2 months' duration. From stable hyperthyroidism, ophthalmopathy was separated by a 13 V-J model.

This chain uses TRBV5-1 with TRBJ2-1, with 7 bases that match TRBD2. The specimen was peripheral blood mononuclear cells (PBMCs), collected at new diagnosis, from a patient treated with antithyroid drugs. The clonotype originates from a young woman with Graves disease. CDR3 DNA: TGCGCCAGCAGCCTCGGGGGGAGCAGTGAGCAGTTCTTC. Protein: CASSLGGSSEQFF.